The T cell receptor beta chain under discussion was sequenced for a study of control samples from healthy donors and cancer patients. The junction had 15 bases not matched to a gene; V was cut back by 3 bases and J by 8 bases. Germline lookup yields CDR1 SEHNR and CDR2 FQNEAQ (reference sequence). The CDR3 sequence is 17 residues long. The protocol was immunoSEQ multiplex PCR, while the TCRdb copy is restricted to in-frame clones and leaves out a portion. The sample has about 100,000 clones, approximately 84% seen once. The sample was blood. The V gene is TRBV7-9, the J gene TRBJ2-1; 8 bases match TRBD1. This TCR was sampled from a woman between 50 and 59 years old in good health. The CDR3 DNA is TGTGCCAGCAGCTTTGACCCAGGACAGGGCGTGAGGGATGAGCAGTTCTTC. This translates into CASSFDPGQGVRDEQFF.